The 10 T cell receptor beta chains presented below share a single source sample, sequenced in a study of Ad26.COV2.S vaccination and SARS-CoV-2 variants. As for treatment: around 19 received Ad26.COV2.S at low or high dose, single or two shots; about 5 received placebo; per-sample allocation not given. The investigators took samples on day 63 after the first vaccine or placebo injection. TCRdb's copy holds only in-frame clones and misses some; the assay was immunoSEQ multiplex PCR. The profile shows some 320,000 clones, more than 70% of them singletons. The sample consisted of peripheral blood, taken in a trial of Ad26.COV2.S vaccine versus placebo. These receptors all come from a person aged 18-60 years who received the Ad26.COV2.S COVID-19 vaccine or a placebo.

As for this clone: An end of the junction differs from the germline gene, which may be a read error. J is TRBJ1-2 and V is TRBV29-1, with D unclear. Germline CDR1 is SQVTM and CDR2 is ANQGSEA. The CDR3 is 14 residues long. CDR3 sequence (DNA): TGCAGCGTGGAAGAAGACACTTCAGCCTATGGCTACACCTTC. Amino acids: CSVEEDTSAYGYTF.

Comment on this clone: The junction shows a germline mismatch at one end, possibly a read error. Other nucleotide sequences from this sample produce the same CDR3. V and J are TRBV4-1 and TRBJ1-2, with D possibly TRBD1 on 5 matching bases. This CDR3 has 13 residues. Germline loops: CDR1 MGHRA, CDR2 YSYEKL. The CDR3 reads CASSQPDSYGYTF. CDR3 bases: TGCGCCAGCAGCCAACCCGACAGCTATGGCTACACCTTT.

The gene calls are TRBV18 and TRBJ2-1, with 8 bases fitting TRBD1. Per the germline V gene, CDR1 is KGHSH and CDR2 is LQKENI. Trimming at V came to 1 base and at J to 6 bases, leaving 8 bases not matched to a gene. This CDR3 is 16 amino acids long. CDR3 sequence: CASSPQTPGTGNEQFF. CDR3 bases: TGTGCCAGCTCACCACAAACTCCCGGGACAGGCAATGAGCAGTTCTTC. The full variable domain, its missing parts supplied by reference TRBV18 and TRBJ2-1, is NAGVMQNPRHLVRRRGQEARLRCSPMKGHSHVYWYRQLPEEGLKFMVYLQKENIIDESGMPKERFSAEFPKEGPSILRIQQVVRGDSAAYFCASSPQTPGTGNEQFFGPGTRLTVL.

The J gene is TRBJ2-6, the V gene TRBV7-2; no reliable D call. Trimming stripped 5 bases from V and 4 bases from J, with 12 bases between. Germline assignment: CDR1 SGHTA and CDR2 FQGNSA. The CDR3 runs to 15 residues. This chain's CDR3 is CASSPKANGANVLTF. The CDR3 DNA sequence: TGTGCCAGCAGCCCCAAGGCCAACGGGGCCAACGTCCTGACTTTC.

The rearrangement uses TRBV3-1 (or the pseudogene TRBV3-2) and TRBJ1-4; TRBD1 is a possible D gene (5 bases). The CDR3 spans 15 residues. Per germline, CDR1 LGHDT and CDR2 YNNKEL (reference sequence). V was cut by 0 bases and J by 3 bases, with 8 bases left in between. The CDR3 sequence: CASSQDGTANEKLFF. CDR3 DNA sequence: TGTGCCAGCAGCCAAGACGGGACGGCTAATGAAAAACTGTTTTTT.

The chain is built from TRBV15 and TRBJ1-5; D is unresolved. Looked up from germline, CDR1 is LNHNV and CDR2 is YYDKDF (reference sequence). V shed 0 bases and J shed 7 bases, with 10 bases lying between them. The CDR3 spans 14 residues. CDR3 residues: CATSREDTEQPQHF. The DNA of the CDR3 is TGTGCCACCAGCAGAGAGGATACAGAACAGCCCCAGCATTTT.

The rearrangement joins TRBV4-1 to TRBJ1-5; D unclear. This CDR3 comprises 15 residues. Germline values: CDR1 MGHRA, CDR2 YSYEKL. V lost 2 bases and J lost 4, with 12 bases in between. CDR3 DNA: TGCGCCAGCAGCCAACTAGACACTGGTAATCAGCCCCAGCATTTT. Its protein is CASSQLDTGNQPQHF.

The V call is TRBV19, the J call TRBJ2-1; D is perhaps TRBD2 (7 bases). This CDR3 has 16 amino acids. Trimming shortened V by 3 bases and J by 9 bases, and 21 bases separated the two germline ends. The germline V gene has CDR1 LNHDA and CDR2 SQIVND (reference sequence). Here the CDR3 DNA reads TGTGCCAGTAGTATCCGTCTTGCGGGGGCCCCCGGTGAGCAGTTCTTC. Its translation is CASSIRLAGAPGEQFF.

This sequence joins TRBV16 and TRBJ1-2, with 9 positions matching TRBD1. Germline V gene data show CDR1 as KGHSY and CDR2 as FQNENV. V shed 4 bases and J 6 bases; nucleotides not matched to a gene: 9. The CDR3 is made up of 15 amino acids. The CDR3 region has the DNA TGTGCCAGCAGCCCAGGACAGGGGAAGTTTAATGGCTACACCTTC. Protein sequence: CASSPGQGKFNGYTF.

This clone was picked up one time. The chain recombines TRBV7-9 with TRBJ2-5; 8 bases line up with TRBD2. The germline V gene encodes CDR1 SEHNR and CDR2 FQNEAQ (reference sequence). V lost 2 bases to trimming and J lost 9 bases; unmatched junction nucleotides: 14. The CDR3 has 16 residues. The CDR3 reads CASSLNRAGGLLAQYF. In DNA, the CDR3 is TGTGCCAGCAGCTTAAATCGGGCGGGGGGCCTTCTAGCCCAGTACTTC.